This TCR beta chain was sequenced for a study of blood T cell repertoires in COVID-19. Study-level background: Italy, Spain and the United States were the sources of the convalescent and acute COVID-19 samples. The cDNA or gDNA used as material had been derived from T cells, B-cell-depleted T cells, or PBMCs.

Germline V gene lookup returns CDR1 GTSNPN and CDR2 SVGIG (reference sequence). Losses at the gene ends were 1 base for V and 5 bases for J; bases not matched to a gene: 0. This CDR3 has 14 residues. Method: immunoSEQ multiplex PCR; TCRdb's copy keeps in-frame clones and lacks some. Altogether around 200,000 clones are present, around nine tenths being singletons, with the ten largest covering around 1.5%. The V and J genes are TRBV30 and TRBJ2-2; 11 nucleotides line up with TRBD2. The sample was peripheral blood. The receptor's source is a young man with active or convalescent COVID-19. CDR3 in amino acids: CAWSGTSGTGELFF. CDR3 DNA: TGTGCCTGGAGTGGGACTAGCGGGACCGGGGAGCTGTTTTTT.